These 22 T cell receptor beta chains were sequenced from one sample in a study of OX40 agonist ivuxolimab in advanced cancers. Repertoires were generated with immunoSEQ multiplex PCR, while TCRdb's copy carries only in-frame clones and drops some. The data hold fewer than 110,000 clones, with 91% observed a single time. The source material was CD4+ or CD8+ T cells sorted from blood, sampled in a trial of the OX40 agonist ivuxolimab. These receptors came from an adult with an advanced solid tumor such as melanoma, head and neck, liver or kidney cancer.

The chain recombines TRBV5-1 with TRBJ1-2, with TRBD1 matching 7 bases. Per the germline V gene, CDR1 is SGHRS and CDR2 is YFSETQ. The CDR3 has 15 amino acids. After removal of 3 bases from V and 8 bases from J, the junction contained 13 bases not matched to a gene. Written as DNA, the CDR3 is TGCGCCAGCAGCTCAACAGAATCAGGGGGTTTAGGCTACACCTTC. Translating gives CASSSTESGGLGYTF.

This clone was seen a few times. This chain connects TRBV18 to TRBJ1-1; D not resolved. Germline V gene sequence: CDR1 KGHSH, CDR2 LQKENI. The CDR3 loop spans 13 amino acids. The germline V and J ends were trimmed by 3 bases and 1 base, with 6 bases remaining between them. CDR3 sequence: CASSPSANTEAFF. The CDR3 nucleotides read TGTGCCAGCTCACCTAGCGCGAACACTGAAGCTTTCTTT.

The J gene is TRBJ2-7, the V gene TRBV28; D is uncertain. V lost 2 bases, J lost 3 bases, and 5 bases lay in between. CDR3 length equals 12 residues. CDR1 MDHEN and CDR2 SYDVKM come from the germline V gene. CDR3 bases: TGTGCCAGCAGTTTAAAGGGCTACGAGCAGTACTTC. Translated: CASSLKGYEQYF.

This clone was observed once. The CDR3 nucleotides read TGTGCCAGCAGTACAACCTGGGCAGGCGTTGGACAGCCCCAGCATTTT. This encodes CASSTTWAGVGQPQHF. The chain has TRBV27 and TRBJ1-5; no clear D gene. This CDR3 is 16 amino acids long. Trimming shortened V by 5 bases and J by 7 bases, and 21 bases separated the two germline ends. Germline V gives CDR1 MNHEY, CDR2 SMNVEV (reference sequence).

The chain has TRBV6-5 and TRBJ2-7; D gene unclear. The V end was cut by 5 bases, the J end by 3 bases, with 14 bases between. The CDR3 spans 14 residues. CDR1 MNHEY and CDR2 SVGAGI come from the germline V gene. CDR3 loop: CASSPRSSIYEQYF. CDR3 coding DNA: TGTGCCAGCAGTCCTCGTTCCAGTATCTACGAGCAGTACTTC.

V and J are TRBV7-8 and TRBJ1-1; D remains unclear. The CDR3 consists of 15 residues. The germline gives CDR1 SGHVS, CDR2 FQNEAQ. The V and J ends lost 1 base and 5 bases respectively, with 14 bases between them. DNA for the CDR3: TGTGCCAGCAGCTTAGTTTTGCAGTCGGGGACTGAAGCTTTCTTT. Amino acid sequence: CASSLVLQSGTEAFF.

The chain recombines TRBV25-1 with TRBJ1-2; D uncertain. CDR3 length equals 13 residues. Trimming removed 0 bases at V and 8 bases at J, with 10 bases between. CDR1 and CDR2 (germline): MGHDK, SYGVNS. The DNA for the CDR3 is TGTGCCAGCAGTGAATATCCCAATAGCGGCTACACCTTC. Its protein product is CASSEYPNSGYTF.

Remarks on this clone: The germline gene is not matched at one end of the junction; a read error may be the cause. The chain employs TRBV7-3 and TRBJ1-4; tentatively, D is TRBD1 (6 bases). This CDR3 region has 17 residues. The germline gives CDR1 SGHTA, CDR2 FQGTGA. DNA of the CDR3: TGCGCCAGCAGCCAAGATCCCAGGGGATCTAGGGGTGAAAAACTGTTTTTT. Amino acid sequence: CASSQDPRGSRGEKLFF.

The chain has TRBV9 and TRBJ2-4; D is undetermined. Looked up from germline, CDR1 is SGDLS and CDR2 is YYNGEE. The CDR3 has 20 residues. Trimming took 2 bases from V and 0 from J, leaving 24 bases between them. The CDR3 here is CASSVWAGLVLNLAKNIQYF. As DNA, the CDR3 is TGTGCCAGCAGCGTTTGGGCAGGATTGGTCCTAAATCTAGCCAAAAACATTCAGTACTTC.

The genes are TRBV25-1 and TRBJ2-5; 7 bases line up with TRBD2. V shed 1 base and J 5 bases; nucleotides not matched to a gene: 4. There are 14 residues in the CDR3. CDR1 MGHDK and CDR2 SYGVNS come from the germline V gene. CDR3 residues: CASSESGAGETQYF. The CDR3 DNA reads TGTGCCAGCAGTGAATCGGGAGCGGGGGAGACCCAGTACTTC.

The CDR3 sequence is CASSLDRANTEAFF. CDR3 DNA sequence: TGTGCCAGCAGCCTTGACAGGGCGAACACTGAAGCTTTCTTT. The chain is built from TRBV7-3 and TRBJ1-1; 7 bases agree with TRBD1. J lost 1 base, V lost 5 bases, and 4 bases had no gene match. The CDR3 is made up of 14 amino acids. CDR1 is SGHTA, CDR2 FQGTGA, per germline.

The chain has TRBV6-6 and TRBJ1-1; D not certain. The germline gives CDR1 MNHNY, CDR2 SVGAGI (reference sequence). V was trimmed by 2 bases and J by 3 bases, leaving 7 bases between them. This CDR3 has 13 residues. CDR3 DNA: TGTGCCAGCAGTTACGACGGGGACACTGAAGCTTTCTTT. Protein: CASSYDGDTEAFF.

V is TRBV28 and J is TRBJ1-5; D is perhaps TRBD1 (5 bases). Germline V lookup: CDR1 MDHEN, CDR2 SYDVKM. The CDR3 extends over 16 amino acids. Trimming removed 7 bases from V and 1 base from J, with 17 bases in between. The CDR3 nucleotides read TGTGCCAGCACCCCTGGAGGGGCGATAAGCAATCAGCCCCAGCATTTT. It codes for CASTPGGAISNQPQHF. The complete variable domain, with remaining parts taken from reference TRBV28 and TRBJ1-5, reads DVKVTQSSRYLVKRTGEKVFLECVQDMDHENMFWYRQDPGLGLRLIYFSYDVKMKEKGDIPEGYSVSREKKERFSLILESASTNQTSMYLCASTPGGAISNQPQHFGDGTRLSIL.

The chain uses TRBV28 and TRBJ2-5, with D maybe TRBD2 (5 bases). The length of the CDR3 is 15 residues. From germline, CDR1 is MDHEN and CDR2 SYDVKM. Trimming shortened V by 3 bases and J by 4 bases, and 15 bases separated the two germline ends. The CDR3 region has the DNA TGTGCCAGCAGTTTCTTGAGTAGTGGAGGAGAGACCCAGTACTTC. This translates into CASSFLSSGGETQYF. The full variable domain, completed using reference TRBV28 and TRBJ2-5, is DVKVTQSSRYLVKRTGEKVFLECVQDMDHENMFWYRQDPGLGLRLIYFSYDVKMKEKGDIPEGYSVSREKKERFSLILESASTNQTSMYLCASSFLSSGGETQYFGPGTRLLVL.

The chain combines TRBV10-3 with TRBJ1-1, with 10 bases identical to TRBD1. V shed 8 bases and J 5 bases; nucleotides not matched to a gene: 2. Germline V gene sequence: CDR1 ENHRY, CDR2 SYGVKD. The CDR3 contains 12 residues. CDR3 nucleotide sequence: TGTGCCATCCTGGGACAGGGGACTGAAGCTTTCTTT. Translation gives CAILGQGTEAFF.

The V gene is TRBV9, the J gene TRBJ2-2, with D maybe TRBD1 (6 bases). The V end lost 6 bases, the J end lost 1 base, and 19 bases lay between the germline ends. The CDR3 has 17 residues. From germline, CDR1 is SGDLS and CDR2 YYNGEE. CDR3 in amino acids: CASTKLGGEVNTGELFF. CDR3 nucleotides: TGTGCCAGCACCAAACTAGGGGGAGAGGTGAACACCGGGGAGCTGTTTTTT. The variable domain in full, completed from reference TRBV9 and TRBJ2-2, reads DSGVTQTPKHLITATGQRVTLRCSPRSGDLSVYWYQQSLDQGLQFLIQYYNGEERAKGNILERFSAQQFPDLHSELNLSSLELGDSALYFCASTKLGGEVNTGELFFGEGSRLTVL.

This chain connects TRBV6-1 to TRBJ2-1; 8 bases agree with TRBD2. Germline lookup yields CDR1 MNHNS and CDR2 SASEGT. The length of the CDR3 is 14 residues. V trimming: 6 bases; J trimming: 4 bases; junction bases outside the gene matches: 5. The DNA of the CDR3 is TGTGCCAGCAGGTCGGGACTAGTTTACAATGAGCAGTTCTTC. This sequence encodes CASRSGLVYNEQFF.

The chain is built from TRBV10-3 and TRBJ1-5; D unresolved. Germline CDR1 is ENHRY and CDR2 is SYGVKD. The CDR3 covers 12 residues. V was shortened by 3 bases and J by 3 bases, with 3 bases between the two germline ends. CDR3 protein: CAISDVNQPQHF. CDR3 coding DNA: TGTGCCATCAGTGATGTCAATCAGCCCCAGCATTTT.

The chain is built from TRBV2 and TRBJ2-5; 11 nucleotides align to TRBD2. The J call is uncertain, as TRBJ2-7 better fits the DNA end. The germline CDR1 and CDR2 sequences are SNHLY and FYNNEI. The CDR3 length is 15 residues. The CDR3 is CASRPGTSGDYEQYF. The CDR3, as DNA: TGTGCCAGCAGGCCCGGGACTAGCGGAGACTACGAGCAGTACTTC.

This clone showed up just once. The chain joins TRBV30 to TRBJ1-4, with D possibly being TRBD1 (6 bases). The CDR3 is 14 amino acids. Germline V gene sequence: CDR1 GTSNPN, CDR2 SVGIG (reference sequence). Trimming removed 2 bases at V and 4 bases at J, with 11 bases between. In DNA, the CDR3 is TGTGCCTGGAGTTTGGGGGGCGGTAATGAAAAACTGTTTTTT. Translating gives CAWSLGGGNEKLFF.

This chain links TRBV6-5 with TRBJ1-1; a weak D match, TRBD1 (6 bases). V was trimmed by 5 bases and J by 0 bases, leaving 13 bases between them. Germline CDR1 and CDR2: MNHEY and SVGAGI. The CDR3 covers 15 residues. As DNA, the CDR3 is TGTGCCAGCAGTACCACACAGGGTTTGAACACTGAAGCTTTCTTT. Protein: CASSTTQGLNTEAFF.

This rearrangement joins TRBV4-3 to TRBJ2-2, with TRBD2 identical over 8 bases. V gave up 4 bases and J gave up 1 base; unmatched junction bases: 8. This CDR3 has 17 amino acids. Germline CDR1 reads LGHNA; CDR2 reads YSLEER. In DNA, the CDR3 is TGCGCCAGCAGCCGAAATAGCGGGGACCTGAACACCGGGGAGCTGTTTTTT. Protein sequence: CASSRNSGDLNTGELFF.